Reported below is one TCR beta chain. CDR1 is SGHRS and CDR2 is YFSETQ in the germline V gene. This CDR3 is built from 14 residues. The V end lost 3 bases, the J end lost 2 bases, and 9 bases lay between the germline ends. This record comes from a study of human T cells and chemical hapten exposure. Study as a whole: Patients' scalps got diphenylcyclopropenone weekly throughout the approximately 25-week study. Predominantly women, the patients had alopecia areata, totalis or universalis. TCR yields per sample varied mostly from small pooled library volume differences.

The time point denotes: pre-sensitization, week 0. As for treatment: therapeutic diphenylcyclopropenone sensitization with weekly scalp DPC. Unseparated into fractions, whole blood served as the source from which total RNA was extracted. TCRdb reanalysed the RACE reads using MiXCR and keeps one entry per CDR3 protein. The sample lists roughly 50,000 distinct CDR3 sequences; 9.5% to 10% were seen once. This clonotype originated in a woman aged 25 to 39 with alopecia areata. Some clones in this sample may be carry-over from other donors' samples. The sample here was whole blood, taken in connection with sensitization to the hapten diphenylcyclopropenone (DPC). The chain couples TRBV5-1 to TRBJ2-1; weak D call: TRBD1 (6 bases). This CDR3 is CASSSRGTYNEQFF. In DNA form, the CDR3 reads TGCGCCAGCAGCTCCAGGGGAACCTACAATGAGCAGTTCTTC.